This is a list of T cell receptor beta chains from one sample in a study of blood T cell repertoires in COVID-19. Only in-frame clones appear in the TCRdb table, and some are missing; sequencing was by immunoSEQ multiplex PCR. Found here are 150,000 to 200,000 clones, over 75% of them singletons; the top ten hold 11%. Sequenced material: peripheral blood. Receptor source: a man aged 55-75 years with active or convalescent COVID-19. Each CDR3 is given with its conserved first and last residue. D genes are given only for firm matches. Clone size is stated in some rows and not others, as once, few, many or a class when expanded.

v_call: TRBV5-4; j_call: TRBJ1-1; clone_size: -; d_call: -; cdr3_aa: CASATGLSNTEAFF; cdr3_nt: TGTGCCAGCGCAACCGGACTGAGTAACACTGAAGCTTTCTTT
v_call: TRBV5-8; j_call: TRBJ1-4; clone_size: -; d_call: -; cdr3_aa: CASSLGGEKLFF; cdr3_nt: TGTGCCAGCAGCCTCGGGGGTGAAAAACTGTTTTTT
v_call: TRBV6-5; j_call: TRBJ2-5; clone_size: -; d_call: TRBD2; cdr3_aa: CASRRTRGQETQYF; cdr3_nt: TGTGCCAGCAGACGGACTAGAGGGCAAGAGACCCAGTACTTC
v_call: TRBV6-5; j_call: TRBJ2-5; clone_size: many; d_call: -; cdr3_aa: CASSLGGIGETQYF; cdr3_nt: TGTGCCAGCAGTTTAGGCGGGATCGGGGAGACCCAGTACTTC
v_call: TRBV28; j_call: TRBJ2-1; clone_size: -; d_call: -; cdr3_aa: CASKIAEVSSYNEQFF; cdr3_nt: TGTGCCAGCAAAATAGCGGAAGTCAGCTCCTACAATGAGCAGTTCTTC
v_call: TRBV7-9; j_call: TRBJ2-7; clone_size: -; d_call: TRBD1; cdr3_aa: CASSGTGRPAYEQYF; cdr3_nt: TGTGCCAGCAGCGGGACAGGCCGTCCCGCCTACGAGCAGTACTTC
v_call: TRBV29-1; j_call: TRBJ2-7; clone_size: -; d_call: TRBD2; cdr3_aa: CSVPGLAHEEQYF; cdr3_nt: TGCAGCGTCCCCGGACTAGCACATGAAGAGCAGTACTTC
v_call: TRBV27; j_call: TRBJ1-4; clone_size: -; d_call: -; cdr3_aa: CASSSLQGVSEKLFF; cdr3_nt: TGTGCCAGCAGTTCCCTACAGGGAGTCTCTGAAAAACTGTTTTTT
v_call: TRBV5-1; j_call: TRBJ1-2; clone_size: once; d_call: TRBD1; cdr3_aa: CASSAPDRGEYYGYTF; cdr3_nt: TGCGCCAGCAGCGCCCCTGACAGGGGCGAATACTATGGCTACACCTTC
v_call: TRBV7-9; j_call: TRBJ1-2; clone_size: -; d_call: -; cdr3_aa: CASSLSPYYGYTF; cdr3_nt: TGTGCCAGCAGCTTATCCCCTTACTATGGCTACACCTTC
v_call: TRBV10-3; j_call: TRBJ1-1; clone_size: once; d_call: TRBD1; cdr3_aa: CAISQHDRGQLTEAFF; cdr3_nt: TGTGCCATCAGTCAACACGACAGGGGCCAACTCACTGAAGCTTTCTTT
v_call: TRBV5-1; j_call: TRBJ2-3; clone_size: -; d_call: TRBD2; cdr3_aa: CASSLVAGGGLNTQYF; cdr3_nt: TGCGCCAGCAGCTTGGTGGCGGGAGGTGGTTTGAATACGCAGTATTTT
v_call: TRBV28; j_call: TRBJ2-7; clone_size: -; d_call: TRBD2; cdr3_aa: CASSLAGVQDEQYF; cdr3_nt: TGTGCCAGCAGTTTAGCGGGAGTTCAAGACGAGCAGTACTTC
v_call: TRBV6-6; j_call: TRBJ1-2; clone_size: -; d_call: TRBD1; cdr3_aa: CASSSQRGTGSGGYTF; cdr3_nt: TGTGCCAGCAGTTCCCAGCGGGGGACAGGGTCGGGCGGCTACACCTTC
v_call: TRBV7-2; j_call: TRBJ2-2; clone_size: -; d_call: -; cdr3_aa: CASSFVGGGELFF; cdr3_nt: TGTGCCAGCAGCTTCGTGGGAGGCGGGGAGCTGTTTTTT
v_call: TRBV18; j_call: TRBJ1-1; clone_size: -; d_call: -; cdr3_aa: CASSPPAGGGNEAFF; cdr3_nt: TGTGCCAGCTCACCACCGGCGGGGGGCGGTAATGAAGCTTTCTTT
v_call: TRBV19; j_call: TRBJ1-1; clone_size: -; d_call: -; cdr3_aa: CASRSQATKGNTEAFF; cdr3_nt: TGTGCCAGCAGATCACAGGCGACCAAAGGGAACACTGAAGCTTTCTTT
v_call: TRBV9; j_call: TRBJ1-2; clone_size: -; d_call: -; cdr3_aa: CASSAQLNSYGYTF; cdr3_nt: TGTGCCAGCAGCGCCCAACTCAATAGCTATGGCTACACCTTC
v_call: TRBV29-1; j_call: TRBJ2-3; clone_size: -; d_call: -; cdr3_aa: CSVAPPSTDTQYF; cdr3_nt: TGCAGCGTTGCCCCCCCTAGCACAGATACGCAGTATTTT
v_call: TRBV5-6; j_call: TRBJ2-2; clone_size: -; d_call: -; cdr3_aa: CASSSRGTGELFF; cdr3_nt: TGTGCCAGCAGCTCCAGGGGTACCGGGGAGCTGTTTTTT
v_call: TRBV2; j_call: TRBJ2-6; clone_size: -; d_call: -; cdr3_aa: CASRESTSGANVLTF; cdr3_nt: TGTGCCAGCAGAGAGTCAACTTCGGGGGCCAACGTCCTGACTTTC